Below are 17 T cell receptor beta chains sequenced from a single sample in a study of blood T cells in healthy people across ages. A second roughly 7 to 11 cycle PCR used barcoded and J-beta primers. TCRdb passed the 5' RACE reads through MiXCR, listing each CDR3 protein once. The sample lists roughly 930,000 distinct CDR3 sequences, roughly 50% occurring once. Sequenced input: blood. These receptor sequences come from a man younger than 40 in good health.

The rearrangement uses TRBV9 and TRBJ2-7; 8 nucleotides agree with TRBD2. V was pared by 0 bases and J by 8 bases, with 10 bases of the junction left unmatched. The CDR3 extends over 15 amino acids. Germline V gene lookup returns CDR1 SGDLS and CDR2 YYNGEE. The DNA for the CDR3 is TGTGCCAGCAGCGTAGCCGGCGGGGGGTCGTCACAGCAGTACTTC. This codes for CASSVAGGGSSQQYF.

The CDR3 loop reads CASSVAPGLGEKLFF. CDR3 nucleotide sequence: TGTGCCAGCAGCGTAGCTCCGGGACTGGGAGAAAAACTGTTTTTT. This chain links TRBV9 with TRBJ1-4; tentative D call: TRBD1 (5 bases). V gave up 0 bases and J gave up 8 bases, with 14 bases separating them. The germline V gene encodes CDR1 SGDLS and CDR2 YYNGEE. This CDR3 is built from 15 residues.

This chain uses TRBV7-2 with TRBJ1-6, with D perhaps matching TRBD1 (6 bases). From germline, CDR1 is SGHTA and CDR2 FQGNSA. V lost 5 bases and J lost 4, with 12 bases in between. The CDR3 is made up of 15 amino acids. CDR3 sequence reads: CASSTEQGYNSPLHF. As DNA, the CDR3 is TGTGCCAGCAGCACCGAACAGGGTTATAATTCACCCCTCCACTTT.

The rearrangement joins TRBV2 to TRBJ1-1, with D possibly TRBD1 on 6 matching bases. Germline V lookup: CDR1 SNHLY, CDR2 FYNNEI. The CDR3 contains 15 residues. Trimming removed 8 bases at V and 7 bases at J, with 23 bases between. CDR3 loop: CASLLGGRFEGEAFF. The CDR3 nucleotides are TGTGCCAGCCTCCTTGGGGGCAGGTTTGAGGGTGAAGCTTTCTTT.

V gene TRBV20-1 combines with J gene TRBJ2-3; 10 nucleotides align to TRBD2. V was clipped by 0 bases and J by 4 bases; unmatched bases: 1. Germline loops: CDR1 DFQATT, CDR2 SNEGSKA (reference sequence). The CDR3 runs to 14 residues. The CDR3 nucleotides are TGCAGTGCTAGAGACAGCGGGGGGGCAGATACGCAGTATTTT. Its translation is CSARDSGGADTQYF.

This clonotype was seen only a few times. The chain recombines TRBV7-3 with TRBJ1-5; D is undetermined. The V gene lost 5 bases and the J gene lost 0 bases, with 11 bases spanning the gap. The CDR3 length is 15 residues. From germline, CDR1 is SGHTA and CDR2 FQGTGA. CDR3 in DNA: TGTGCCAGCAGCCTAGATCATGCTAGCAATCAGCCCCAGCATTTT. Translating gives CASSLDHASNQPQHF.

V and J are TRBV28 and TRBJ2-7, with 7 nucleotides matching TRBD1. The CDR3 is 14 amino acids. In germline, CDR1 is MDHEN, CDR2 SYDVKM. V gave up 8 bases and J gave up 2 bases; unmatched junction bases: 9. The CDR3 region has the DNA TGTGCCAGCTCCTCCGGGACAGAGACCTACGAGCAGTACTTC. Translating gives CASSSGTETYEQYF.

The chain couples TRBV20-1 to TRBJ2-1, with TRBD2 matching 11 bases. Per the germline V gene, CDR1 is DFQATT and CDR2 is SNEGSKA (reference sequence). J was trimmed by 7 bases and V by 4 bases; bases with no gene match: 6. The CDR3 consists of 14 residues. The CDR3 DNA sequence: TGCAGTGCTATTCTAGCGGGGGGCAGGAATGAGCAGTTCTTC. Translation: CSAILAGGRNEQFF.

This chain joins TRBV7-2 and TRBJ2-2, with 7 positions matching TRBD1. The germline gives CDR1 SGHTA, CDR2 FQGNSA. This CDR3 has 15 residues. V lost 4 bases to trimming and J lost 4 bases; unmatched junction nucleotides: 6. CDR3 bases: TGTGCCAGCAGCTCGAGACAGGGTGGCACCGGGGAGCTGTTTTTT. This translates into CASSSRQGGTGELFF.

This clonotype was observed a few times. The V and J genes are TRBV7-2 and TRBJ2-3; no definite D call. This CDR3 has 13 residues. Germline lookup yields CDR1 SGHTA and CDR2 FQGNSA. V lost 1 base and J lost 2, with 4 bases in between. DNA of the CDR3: TGTGCCAGCAGCTTAGTCTACACAGATACGCAGTATTTT. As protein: CASSLVYTDTQYF. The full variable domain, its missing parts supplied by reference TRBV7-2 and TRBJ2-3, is GAGVSQSPSNKVTEKGKDVELRCDPISGHTALYWYRQSLGQGLEFLIYFQGNSAPDKSGLPSDRFSAERTGGSVSTLTIQRTQQEDSAVYLCASSLVYTDTQYFGPGTRLTVL.

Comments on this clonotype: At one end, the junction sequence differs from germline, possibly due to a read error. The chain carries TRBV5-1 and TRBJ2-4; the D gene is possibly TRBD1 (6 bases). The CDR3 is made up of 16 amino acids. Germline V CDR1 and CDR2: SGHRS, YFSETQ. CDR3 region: CASSQQGNLAENIQYF. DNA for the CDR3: TGCGCCAGCAGCCAACAGGGCAATCTAGCCGAAAACATTCAGTACTTC.

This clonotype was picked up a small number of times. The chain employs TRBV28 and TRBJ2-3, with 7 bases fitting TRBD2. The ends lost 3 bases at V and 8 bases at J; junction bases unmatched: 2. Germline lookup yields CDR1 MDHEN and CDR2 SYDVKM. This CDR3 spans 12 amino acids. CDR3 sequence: CASSFPGGTQYF. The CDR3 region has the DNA TGTGCCAGCAGTTTTCCGGGGGGTACGCAGTATTTT.

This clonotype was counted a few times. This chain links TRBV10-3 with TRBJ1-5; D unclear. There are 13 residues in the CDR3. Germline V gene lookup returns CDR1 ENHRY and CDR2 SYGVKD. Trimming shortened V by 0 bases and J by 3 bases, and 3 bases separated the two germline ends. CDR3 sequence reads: CAISESDNQPQHF. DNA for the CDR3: TGTGCCATCAGTGAGTCCGACAATCAGCCCCAGCATTTT.

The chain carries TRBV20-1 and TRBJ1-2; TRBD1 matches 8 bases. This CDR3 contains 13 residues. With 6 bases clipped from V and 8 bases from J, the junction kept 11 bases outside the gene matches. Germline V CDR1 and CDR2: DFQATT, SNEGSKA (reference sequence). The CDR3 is CSAEDRVIRGYTF. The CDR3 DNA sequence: TGCAGTGCCGAGGACAGGGTGATAAGGGGCTACACCTTC.

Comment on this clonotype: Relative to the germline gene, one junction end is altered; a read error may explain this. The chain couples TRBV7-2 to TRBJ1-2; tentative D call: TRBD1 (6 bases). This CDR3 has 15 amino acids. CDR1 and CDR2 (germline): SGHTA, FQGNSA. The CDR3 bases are TGTGCCAGCAGCCCTCGGACAGATCGGGTGGGGGGCTACACTTTC. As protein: CASSPRTDRVGGYTF.

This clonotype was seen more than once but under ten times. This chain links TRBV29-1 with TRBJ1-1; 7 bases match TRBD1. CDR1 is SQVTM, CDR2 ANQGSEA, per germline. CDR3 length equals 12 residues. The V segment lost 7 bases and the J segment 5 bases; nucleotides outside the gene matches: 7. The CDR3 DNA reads TGCAGCGGACGACAGGGCGGGACTGAAGCTTTCTTT. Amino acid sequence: CSGRQGGTEAFF.

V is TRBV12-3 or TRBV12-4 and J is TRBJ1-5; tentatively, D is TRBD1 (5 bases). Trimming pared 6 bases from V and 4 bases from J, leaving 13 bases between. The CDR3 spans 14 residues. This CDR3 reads CASRRRGGNQPQHF. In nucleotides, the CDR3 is TGTGCCAGCAGGCGTCGGGGGGGGAATCAGCCCCAGCATTTT.